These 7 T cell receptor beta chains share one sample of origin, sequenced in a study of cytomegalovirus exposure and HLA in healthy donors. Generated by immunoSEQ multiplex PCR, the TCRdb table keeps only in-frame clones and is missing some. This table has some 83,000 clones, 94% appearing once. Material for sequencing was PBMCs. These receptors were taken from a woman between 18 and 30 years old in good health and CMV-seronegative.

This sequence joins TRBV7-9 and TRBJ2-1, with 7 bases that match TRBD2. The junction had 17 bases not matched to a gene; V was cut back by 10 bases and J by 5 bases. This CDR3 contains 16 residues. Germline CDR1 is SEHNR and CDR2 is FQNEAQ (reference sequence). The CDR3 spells CATYPLRAGWDNEQFF. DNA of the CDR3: TGTGCCACCTATCCGTTGCGAGCGGGATGGGACAATGAGCAGTTCTTC.

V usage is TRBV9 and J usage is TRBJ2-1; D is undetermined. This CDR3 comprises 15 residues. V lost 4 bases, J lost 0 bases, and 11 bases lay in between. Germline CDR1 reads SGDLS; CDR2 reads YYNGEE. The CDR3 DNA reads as TGTGCCAGCAGCCCCGCAGGAAGCTCCTACAATGAGCAGTTCTTC. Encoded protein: CASSPAGSSYNEQFF.

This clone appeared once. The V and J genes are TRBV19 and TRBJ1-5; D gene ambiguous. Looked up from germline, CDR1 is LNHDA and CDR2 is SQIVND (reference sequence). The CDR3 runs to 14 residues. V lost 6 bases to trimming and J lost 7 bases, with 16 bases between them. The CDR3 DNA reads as TGTGCCAGTAGCAGTGACTCCGTGAGCCAGCCCCAGCATTTT. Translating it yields CASSSDSVSQPQHF.

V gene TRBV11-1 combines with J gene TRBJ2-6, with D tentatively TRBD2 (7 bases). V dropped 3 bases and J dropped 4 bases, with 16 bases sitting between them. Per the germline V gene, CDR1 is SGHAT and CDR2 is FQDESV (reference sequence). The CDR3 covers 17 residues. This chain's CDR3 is CASSFETSRGGANVLTF. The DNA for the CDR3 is TGTGCCAGCAGCTTCGAGACTAGCAGGGGAGGGGCCAACGTCCTGACTTTC.

The chain's CDR3 is CASSGRTGVETQYF. CDR3 bases: TGTGCCAGCAGTGGCCGGACAGGGGTCGAGACCCAGTACTTC. The rearrangement joins TRBV2 to TRBJ2-5; the match to TRBD1 covers 9 bases. This CDR3 has 14 residues. Germline V gene lookup returns CDR1 SNHLY and CDR2 FYNNEI. V dropped 4 bases and J dropped 5; count of bases not matched to a gene: 5.

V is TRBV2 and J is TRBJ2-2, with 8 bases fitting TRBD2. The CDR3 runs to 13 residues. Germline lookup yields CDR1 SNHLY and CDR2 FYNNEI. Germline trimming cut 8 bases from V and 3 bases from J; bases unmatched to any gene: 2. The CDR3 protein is CASRAGDTGELFF. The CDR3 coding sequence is TGTGCCAGCCGAGCGGGAGACACCGGGGAGCTGTTTTTT.

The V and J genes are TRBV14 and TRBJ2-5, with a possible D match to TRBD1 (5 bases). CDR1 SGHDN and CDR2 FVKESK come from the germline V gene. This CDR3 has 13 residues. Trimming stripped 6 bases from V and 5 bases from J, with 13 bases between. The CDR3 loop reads CASSHIGAETQYF. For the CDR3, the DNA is TGTGCCAGCAGTCATATAGGGGCCGAGACCCAGTACTTC.